A selection of T cell receptor beta chains follows, all from one sample in a study of neurological immune-mediated disorders. In TCRdb, the 5' RACE reads were re-called with MiXCR into one record per CDR3 protein. The repertoire consists of fewer than 80,000 distinct CDR3 sequences, with 4% to 5.5% occurring once and the leading ten covering around 3.3%. The sample comprised PBMCs. All receptors derive from a woman between 50 and 59 years old with multiple sclerosis. The CDR3 runs from the conserved cysteine through the conserved F or W. D genes are given only for firm matches. Size is stated for part of the rows, as once, few or many counts, or as a class when the clone is expanded.

J gene: TRBJ1-4; clone size: -; D gene: -; V gene: TRBV25-1; CDR3 protein: CASSEPTTGREKLFF; CDR3 DNA: TGTGCCAGCAGTGAACCGACCACAGGAAGGGAAAAACTGTTTTTT
J gene: TRBJ1-1; clone size: few; D gene: -; V gene: TRBV7-9; CDR3 protein: CASSAGGATEAFF; CDR3 DNA: TGTGCCAGCAGTGCGGGAGGGGCCACTGAAGCTTTCTTT
J gene: TRBJ1-1; clone size: many; D gene: TRBD1; V gene: TRBV4-1; CDR3 protein: CASSHQDRGTEAFF; CDR3 DNA: TGCGCCAGCAGCCACCAAGACAGGGGCACTGAAGCTTTCTTT
J gene: TRBJ1-5; clone size: many; D gene: -; V gene: TRBV20-1; CDR3 protein: CSAAWGSQPQHF; CDR3 DNA: TGCAGTGCCGCTTGGGGGAGTCAGCCCCAGCATTTT
J gene: TRBJ1-1; clone size: many; D gene: -; V gene: TRBV10-3; CDR3 protein: CAISVQLGYTEAFF; CDR3 DNA: TGTGCCATCAGTGTCCAATTAGGCTACACTGAAGCTTTCTTT
J gene: TRBJ2-3; clone size: many; D gene: -; V gene: TRBV20-1; CDR3 protein: CSARDPRESADTQYF; CDR3 DNA: TGCAGTGCTAGAGATCCGAGGGAAAGTGCAGATACGCAGTATTTT
J gene: TRBJ1-5; clone size: many; D gene: -; V gene: TRBV10-3; CDR3 protein: CACGVGGDQPQHF; CDR3 DNA: TGTGCCTGCGGCGTGGGGGGCGATCAGCCCCAGCATTTT
J gene: TRBJ1-2; clone size: few; D gene: -; V gene: TRBV20-1; CDR3 protein: CSARPSGDVKGYTF; CDR3 DNA: TGCAGTGCTAGGCCGAGTGGAGACGTTAAAGGCTACACCTTC
J gene: TRBJ1-5; clone size: many; D gene: -; V gene: TRBV6-2/TRBV6-3; CDR3 protein: CASSYAELGNQPQHF; CDR3 DNA: TGTGCCAGCAGTTACGCGGAGTTAGGCAATCAGCCCCAGCATTTT
J gene: TRBJ2-2; clone size: many; D gene: TRBD1; V gene: TRBV7-3; CDR3 protein: CASSPGQGANTGELFF; CDR3 DNA: TGTGCCAGCAGCCCTGGACAGGGGGCCAACACCGGGGAGCTGTTTTTT
J gene: TRBJ2-7; clone size: many; D gene: -; V gene: TRBV28; CDR3 protein: CASRGPGAYEQYF; CDR3 DNA: TGTGCCAGCAGGGGCCCGGGAGCCTACGAGCAGTACTTC
J gene: TRBJ2-3; clone size: -; D gene: TRBD2; V gene: TRBV29-1; CDR3 protein: CSVRPSGGDTDTQYF; CDR3 DNA: TGCAGCGTTCGGCCTAGCGGGGGGGACACAGATACGCAGTATTTT
J gene: TRBJ1-2; clone size: many; D gene: TRBD1; V gene: TRBV28; CDR3 protein: CASRGQGIYGYTF; CDR3 DNA: TGTGCCAGCAGGGGACAGGGAATCTATGGCTACACCTTC
J gene: TRBJ2-1; clone size: many; D gene: -; V gene: TRBV7-8; CDR3 protein: CASSLGSSNEQFF; CDR3 DNA: TGTGCCAGCAGCTTAGGATCGAGCAATGAGCAGTTCTTC
J gene: TRBJ1-5; clone size: many; D gene: -; V gene: TRBV20-1; CDR3 protein: CSATSRGDRNQPQHF; CDR3 DNA: TGCAGTGCTACATCCCGGGGGGATCGCAATCAGCCCCAGCATTTT
J gene: TRBJ2-5; clone size: many; D gene: TRBD2; V gene: TRBV20-1; CDR3 protein: CSASKGLAGGLETQYF; CDR3 DNA: TGCAGTGCTAGCAAGGGCCTAGCGGGGGGATTGGAGACCCAGTACTTC
J gene: TRBJ2-5; clone size: many; D gene: TRBD1; V gene: TRBV7-3; CDR3 protein: CASSPSRDRDQYF; CDR3 DNA: TGTGCCAGCAGCCCGTCCCGGGACAGGGATCAGTACTTC
J gene: TRBJ2-1; clone size: many; D gene: -; V gene: TRBV9; CDR3 protein: CASSAGGDYNEQFF; CDR3 DNA: TGTGCCAGCAGCGCAGGGGGGGACTACAATGAGCAGTTCTTC
J gene: TRBJ1-1; clone size: many; D gene: -; V gene: TRBV4-3; CDR3 protein: CASSQVTGNTEAFF; CDR3 DNA: TGCGCCAGCAGCCAAGTTACTGGGAACACTGAAGCTTTCTTT
J gene: TRBJ2-3; clone size: many; D gene: TRBD2; V gene: TRBV6-6; CDR3 protein: CASSYPPGGASTDTQYF; CDR3 DNA: TGTGCCAGCAGTTACCCCCCGGGGGGTGCTAGCACAGATACGCAGTATTTT
J gene: TRBJ2-7; clone size: few; D gene: TRBD1; V gene: TRBV6-1; CDR3 protein: CASSPDLGTGGYEQYF; CDR3 DNA: TGTGCCAGCTCACCAGATTTAGGGACAGGAGGCTACGAGCAGTACTTC
J gene: TRBJ1-5; clone size: many; D gene: -; V gene: TRBV12-3/TRBV12-4; CDR3 protein: CASTKTVYSNQPQHF; CDR3 DNA: TGTGCCAGCACCAAGACAGTTTATAGCAATCAGCCCCAGCATTTT
J gene: TRBJ1-2; clone size: many; D gene: -; V gene: TRBV7-9; CDR3 protein: CASSLSYGYTF; CDR3 DNA: TGTGCCAGCAGCTTATCTTATGGCTACACCTTC
J gene: TRBJ2-3; clone size: many; D gene: TRBD1; V gene: TRBV20-1; CDR3 protein: CSEGGTGWDTQYF; CDR3 DNA: TGCAGTGAAGGGGGGACAGGGTGGGATACGCAGTATTTT
J gene: TRBJ2-7; clone size: many; D gene: -; V gene: TRBV7-9; CDR3 protein: CASSLVWSAEQYF; CDR3 DNA: TGTGCCAGCAGCTTAGTCTGGTCTGCCGAGCAGTACTTC
J gene: TRBJ2-1; clone size: many; D gene: -; V gene: TRBV5-1; CDR3 protein: CASSSQPDSYNEQFF; CDR3 DNA: TGCGCCAGCAGCTCCCAACCCGACAGCTACAATGAGCAGTTCTTC
J gene: TRBJ2-5; clone size: many; D gene: TRBD2; V gene: TRBV5-1; CDR3 protein: CASSFRLAGPYQETQYF; CDR3 DNA: TGCGCCAGCAGCTTTCGGCTAGCGGGGCCGTACCAAGAGACCCAGTACTTC
J gene: TRBJ2-3; clone size: many; D gene: TRBD2; V gene: TRBV29-1; CDR3 protein: CSVASGGGTDTQYF; CDR3 DNA: TGCAGCGTTGCTAGCGGGGGGGGCACAGATACGCAGTATTTT
J gene: TRBJ1-1; clone size: many; D gene: TRBD1; V gene: TRBV3-1; CDR3 protein: CASSIRDRGFLAEAFF; CDR3 DNA: TGTGCCAGCAGCATACGGGACAGGGGATTTCTAGCTGAAGCTTTCTTT
J gene: TRBJ2-1; clone size: few; D gene: -; V gene: TRBV19; CDR3 protein: CASSDRPYNEQFF; CDR3 DNA: TGTGCCAGTAGTGACAGGCCCTACAATGAGCAGTTCTTC
J gene: TRBJ1-5; clone size: many; D gene: -; V gene: TRBV20-1; CDR3 protein: CSARDQGLNQPQHF; CDR3 DNA: TGCAGTGCTAGAGATCAGGGCCTCAATCAGCCCCAGCATTTT
J gene: TRBJ2-2; clone size: many; D gene: -; V gene: TRBV5-1; CDR3 protein: CASRGYTGELFF; CDR3 DNA: TGCGCCAGCAGAGGGTACACCGGGGAGCTGTTTTTT
J gene: TRBJ2-1; clone size: many; D gene: TRBD2; V gene: TRBV20-1; CDR3 protein: CSARVGTSFDEQFF; CDR3 DNA: TGCAGTGCTAGGGTCGGGACTAGCTTTGATGAGCAGTTCTTC
J gene: TRBJ1-6; clone size: many; D gene: TRBD1; V gene: TRBV4-1; CDR3 protein: CASSPPGTGGRSPLNF; CDR3 DNA: TGCGCCAGCTCCCCTCCCGGGACAGGAGGCCGCTCACCCCTCAACTTT
J gene: TRBJ2-3; clone size: many; D gene: -; V gene: TRBV5-1; CDR3 protein: CASSLTGQGDTQYF; CDR3 DNA: TGCGCCAGCAGCTTAACAGGGCAAGGAGATACGCAGTATTTT
J gene: TRBJ2-5; clone size: many; D gene: TRBD1; V gene: TRBV6-5; CDR3 protein: CASSYDRQGDQETQYF; CDR3 DNA: TGTGCCAGCAGTTACGATCGCCAGGGGGACCAAGAGACCCAGTACTTC
J gene: TRBJ2-5; clone size: -; D gene: TRBD1; V gene: TRBV28; CDR3 protein: CASSSWDSSNRLQETQYF; CDR3 DNA: TGTGCCAGCAGTTCCTGGGACAGCTCGAATAGGCTCCAAGAGACCCAGTACTTC
J gene: TRBJ2-1; clone size: many; D gene: TRBD2; V gene: TRBV7-3; CDR3 protein: CASSLTSGVNNEQFF; CDR3 DNA: TGTGCCAGCAGCCTGACTAGCGGGGTTAACAATGAGCAGTTCTTC
J gene: TRBJ2-5; clone size: many; D gene: -; V gene: TRBV3-1; CDR3 protein: CASSQVRDGQGYF; CDR3 DNA: TGTGCCAGCAGCCAAGTTCGGGATGGGCAGGGTTACTTC
J gene: TRBJ1-1; clone size: many; D gene: -; V gene: TRBV7-8; CDR3 protein: CASSLARPGVGAFF; CDR3 DNA: TGTGCCAGCAGCTTAGCCCGGCCGGGGGTAGGAGCTTTCTTT
J gene: TRBJ2-7; clone size: many; D gene: -; V gene: TRBV28; CDR3 protein: CASSFTSYEQYF; CDR3 DNA: TGTGCCAGCAGTTTTACTTCCTACGAGCAGTACTTC
J gene: TRBJ2-5; clone size: many; D gene: -; V gene: TRBV20-1; CDR3 protein: CSATTVDQETQYF; CDR3 DNA: TGCAGTGCAACGACCGTGGACCAAGAGACCCAGTACTTC
J gene: TRBJ2-7; clone size: many; D gene: TRBD2; V gene: TRBV7-6; CDR3 protein: CASSLVAGGTYEQYF; CDR3 DNA: TGTGCCAGCAGCTTGGTAGCGGGGGGGACCTACGAGCAGTACTTC
J gene: TRBJ1-6; clone size: few; D gene: TRBD1; V gene: TRBV7-6; CDR3 protein: CASSPGQGWSPLNF; CDR3 DNA: TGTGCCAGCAGCCCCGGACAGGGATGGTCACCCCTCAACTTT
J gene: TRBJ1-1; clone size: many; D gene: -; V gene: TRBV12-3/TRBV12-4; CDR3 protein: CASSFRYGSEAFF; CDR3 DNA: TGTGCCAGCAGTTTCCGATACGGTTCTGAAGCTTTCTTT
J gene: TRBJ2-2; clone size: many; D gene: -; V gene: TRBV9; CDR3 protein: CASSGNTGELFF; CDR3 DNA: TGTGCCAGCTCGGGGAACACCGGGGAGCTGTTTTTT
J gene: TRBJ2-1; clone size: many; D gene: TRBD2; V gene: TRBV27; CDR3 protein: CASSLGREGNEQFF; CDR3 DNA: TGTGCCAGCAGTTTGGGGCGGGAGGGCAATGAGCAGTTCTTC
J gene: TRBJ2-3; clone size: many; D gene: TRBD2; V gene: TRBV10-3; CDR3 protein: CAIRREAVAGASTDTQYF; CDR3 DNA: TGTGCCATCAGAAGAGAAGCGGTAGCGGGTGCTAGCACAGATACGCAGTATTTT
J gene: TRBJ1-6; clone size: many; D gene: -; V gene: TRBV15; CDR3 protein: CATSRARVSPLHF; CDR3 DNA: TGTGCCACCAGCAGAGCACGGGTTTCACCCCTCCACTTT